The present T cell receptor (beta chain) was sequenced within a study of blood T cell repertoires in COVID-19. Overall study context: COVID-19 samples from acute and convalescent phases originated in the United States, Italy and Spain. Sources were T cells, B-cell-depleted T cells, or PBMCs; the material itself was cDNA or gDNA.

In Seattle, patients joined the study during active infection and were tracked longitudinally. The method was immunoSEQ multiplex PCR; TCRdb's version includes in-frame clones alone and lacks a portion of them. The data hold more than 200,000 clones, with 85% to 90% observed a single time. The sequence was obtained from a woman aged 45 to 65 with COVID-19, enrolled during active disease. The sequencing sample was made of peripheral blood.

CDR3 region: CASSSRTSGGEQYV. The CDR3 nucleotides read TGTGCCAGCAGCTCCCGGACTAGCGGGGGAGAGCAGTACGTC. This chain connects TRBV13 to TRBJ2-7; 13 bases fit TRBD2. The CDR3 is 14 amino acids. Germline CDR1 and CDR2: PRHDT and FYEKMQ (reference sequence). J gave up 7 bases and V 4 bases, and 4 bases lay outside the gene matches.